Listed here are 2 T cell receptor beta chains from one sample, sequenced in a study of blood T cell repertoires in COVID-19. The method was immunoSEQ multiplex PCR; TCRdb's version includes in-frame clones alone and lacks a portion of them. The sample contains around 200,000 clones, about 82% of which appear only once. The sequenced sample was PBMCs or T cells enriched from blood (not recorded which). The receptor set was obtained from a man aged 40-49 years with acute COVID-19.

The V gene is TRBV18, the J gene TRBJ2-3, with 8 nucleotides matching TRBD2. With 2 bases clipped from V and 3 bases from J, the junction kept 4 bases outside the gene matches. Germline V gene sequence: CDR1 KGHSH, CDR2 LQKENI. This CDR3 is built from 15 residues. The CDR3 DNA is TGTGCCAGCTCACCATGGGCGGGAGGAACAGATACGCAGTATTTT. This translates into CASSPWAGGTDTQYF.

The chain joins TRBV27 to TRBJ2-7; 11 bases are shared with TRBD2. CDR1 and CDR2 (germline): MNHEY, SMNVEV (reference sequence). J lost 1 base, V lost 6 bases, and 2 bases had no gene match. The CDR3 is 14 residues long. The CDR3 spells CASRSSGGSYEQYF. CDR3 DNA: TGTGCCAGCAGATCTAGCGGGGGGTCCTACGAGCAGTACTTC.